This is a list of T cell receptor beta chains from one sample in a study of metastatic and nonmetastatic thyroid tumors. TCRdb re-clonotyped the PCR reads via MiXCR. The sample shows 85,000 to 95,000 clones, 15% of them seen only once. Sequencing input: blood. The receptors shown here come from a female donor with papillary thyroid cancer or a benign thyroid nodule (not recorded which). Some clones in this sample may be carry-over from other donors' samples. Both conserved end residues are part of each CDR3. Fields, in order: CDR3 length, V gene, clone size, J gene, D gene, CDR3 DNA, CDR3 protein. The D gene is left open where the match is weak. Some rows mark clone size as missing; the rest say once, few, many or name a class of expanded clone.

CDR3 length: 13; V gene: TRBV6-1; clone size: many; J gene: TRBJ2-7; D gene: .; CDR3 DNA: TGTGCCAGCCAGGGGTCTGCTAAAGACGAGCAGTACTTC; CDR3 protein: CASQGSAKDEQYF
CDR3 length: 19; V gene: TRBV11-1; clone size: few; J gene: TRBJ2-2; D gene: .; CDR3 DNA: TGTGCCAGCAGCTCTATCCTGAACAGGGTCGATAACACAGCCGGGGAGCTGTTTTTT; CDR3 protein: CASSSILNRVDNTAGELFF
CDR3 length: 14; V gene: TRBV4-2; clone size: .; J gene: TRBJ1-4; D gene: .; CDR3 DNA: TGTGCCAGCAGCCCCGGGACCATTAATGAAAAACTGTTTTTT; CDR3 protein: CASSPGTINEKLFF
CDR3 length: 16; V gene: TRBV4-1; clone size: many; J gene: TRBJ1-5; D gene: TRBD1; CDR3 DNA: TGCGCCAGCAGCCAAGATGAGACACAGGGGAACCAGCCCCAGCATTTT; CDR3 protein: CASSQDETQGNQPQHF
CDR3 length: 14; V gene: TRBV5-6; clone size: many; J gene: TRBJ2-7; D gene: TRBD1; CDR3 DNA: TGTGCCAGCAGCCTTGGGACAGTGGCCTACGAGCAGTACTTC; CDR3 protein: CASSLGTVAYEQYF
CDR3 length: 14; V gene: TRBV2; clone size: many; J gene: TRBJ1-1; D gene: .; CDR3 DNA: TGTGCCAGCACCTTGGGGGACAAGAACACTGAAGCTTTCTTT; CDR3 protein: CASTLGDKNTEAFF
CDR3 length: 17; V gene: TRBV5-6; clone size: .; J gene: TRBJ2-1; D gene: TRBD2; CDR3 DNA: TGTGCCAGCAGTTACCAACCCGCTAGCGGGGGGGTGAGTGAGCAGTTCTTC; CDR3 protein: CASSYQPASGGVSEQFF
CDR3 length: 14; V gene: TRBV19; clone size: many; J gene: TRBJ2-3; D gene: TRBD2; CDR3 DNA: TGTGCCCAACCGCCGGGACTAGCGACCAATACGCAGTATTTT; CDR3 protein: CAQPPGLATNTQYF
CDR3 length: 14; V gene: TRBV6-2/TRBV6-3; clone size: many; J gene: TRBJ2-1; D gene: .; CDR3 DNA: TGTGCCAGCAGTTACGGATCATCCCTTGGGGAGCAGTTCTTC; CDR3 protein: CASSYGSSLGEQFF
CDR3 length: 16; V gene: TRBV19; clone size: many; J gene: TRBJ2-2; D gene: TRBD1; CDR3 DNA: TGTGCCAGTAGTACCTTGACAGGGGGGGAGACCGGGGAGCTGTTTTTT; CDR3 protein: CASSTLTGGETGELFF
CDR3 length: 17; V gene: TRBV27; clone size: .; J gene: TRBJ2-1; D gene: TRBD2; CDR3 DNA: TGTGCCAGCAGTAAATGGGGACTAGCGGGAGTGTACAATGAGCAGTTCTTC; CDR3 protein: CASSKWGLAGVYNEQFF
CDR3 length: 14; V gene: TRBV5-8; clone size: many; J gene: TRBJ1-2; D gene: TRBD1; CDR3 DNA: TGTGCCAGCAGCCCGGGGGACAGGGACTATGGCTACACCTTC; CDR3 protein: CASSPGDRDYGYTF
CDR3 length: 15; V gene: TRBV13; clone size: many; J gene: TRBJ1-6; D gene: TRBD1; CDR3 DNA: TGTGCCAGCAGCTGGGGGACAGGGAGGTATTCACCCCTCCACTTT; CDR3 protein: CASSWGTGRYSPLHF
CDR3 length: 14; V gene: TRBV28; clone size: few; J gene: TRBJ2-3; D gene: TRBD2; CDR3 DNA: TGTGCCAGCAGTGTAGCGGGTGGTACAGATACGCAGTATTTT; CDR3 protein: CASSVAGGTDTQYF
CDR3 length: 14; V gene: TRBV2; clone size: many; J gene: TRBJ1-6; D gene: .; CDR3 DNA: TGTGCCAGCAGTGTTCAGGGAACCGGGGGACCCCTCCACTTT; CDR3 protein: CASSVQGTGGPLHF
CDR3 length: 16; V gene: TRBV11-2; clone size: many; J gene: TRBJ1-3; D gene: .; CDR3 DNA: TGTGCCAGCAGCTTAGAGCGGAGCCGCTCTGGAAACACCATATATTTT; CDR3 protein: CASSLERSRSGNTIYF
CDR3 length: 14; V gene: TRBV6-2/TRBV6-3; clone size: many; J gene: TRBJ2-7; D gene: TRBD1; CDR3 DNA: TGTGCCTCATCGGGACAGCCGCAATCCTACGAGCAGTACTTC; CDR3 protein: CASSGQPQSYEQYF
CDR3 length: 13; V gene: TRBV2; clone size: few; J gene: TRBJ2-7; D gene: TRBD1; CDR3 DNA: TGTGCCAGCGGGGGACAGGGAATCTACGAGCAGTACTTC; CDR3 protein: CASGGQGIYEQYF
CDR3 length: 13; V gene: TRBV20-1; clone size: many; J gene: TRBJ2-3; D gene: .; CDR3 DNA: TGCAGTGCAGTCTTAGGGAGCACAGATACGCAGTATTTT; CDR3 protein: CSAVLGSTDTQYF
CDR3 length: 18; V gene: TRBV6-1; clone size: .; J gene: TRBJ2-2; D gene: .; CDR3 DNA: TGTGCCAGCAGTGAACGTGGACTAGAGGGGGCCAACACCGGGGAGATGTTTTTT; CDR3 protein: CASSERGLEGANTGEMFF
CDR3 length: 15; V gene: TRBV12-3/TRBV12-4; clone size: many; J gene: TRBJ2-1; D gene: TRBD2; CDR3 DNA: TGTGCCAGCAGTCCTACTAGCGGGGGGAGGAATGAGCAGTTCTTC; CDR3 protein: CASSPTSGGRNEQFF
CDR3 length: 16; V gene: TRBV27; clone size: many; J gene: TRBJ2-7; D gene: .; CDR3 DNA: TGTGCCAGCAGTTTATCCTCCAGGGGGAGGTCCTACGAGCAGTACTTC; CDR3 protein: CASSLSSRGRSYEQYF
CDR3 length: 15; V gene: TRBV5-1; clone size: many; J gene: TRBJ2-1; D gene: TRBD1; CDR3 DNA: TGCGCCAGCAGCTTCCGGGACAGGGGGATCCATGAGCAGTTCTTC; CDR3 protein: CASSFRDRGIHEQFF
CDR3 length: 14; V gene: TRBV24-1; clone size: few; J gene: TRBJ1-1; D gene: .; CDR3 DNA: TGTGCCAGCAGTTTTGGGGGATGGGGCACTGAAGCTTTCTTT; CDR3 protein: CASSFGGWGTEAFF
CDR3 length: 15; V gene: TRBV11-2; clone size: many; J gene: TRBJ2-3; D gene: .; CDR3 DNA: TGTGCCAGCAGCTTAGAACCCCTAACTGGTGATACGCAGTATTTT; CDR3 protein: CASSLEPLTGDTQYF
CDR3 length: 12; V gene: TRBV6-1; clone size: many; J gene: TRBJ1-1; D gene: .; CDR3 DNA: TGTGCCAGCACCTCATTGGGTTTGGGGGCTTTCTTT; CDR3 protein: CASTSLGLGAFF
CDR3 length: 15; V gene: TRBV9; clone size: many; J gene: TRBJ2-7; D gene: .; CDR3 DNA: TGTGCCAGCAGCCCGACCCGGGATCACAAGCTCGAGCAGTACTTC; CDR3 protein: CASSPTRDHKLEQYF
CDR3 length: 17; V gene: TRBV10-3; clone size: many; J gene: TRBJ2-2; D gene: .; CDR3 DNA: TGTGCCATCAGTGACAGGGCAGGGCGGAGTAACACCGGGGAGCTGTTTTTT; CDR3 protein: CAISDRAGRSNTGELFF
CDR3 length: 15; V gene: TRBV6-6; clone size: many; J gene: TRBJ1-1; D gene: .; CDR3 DNA: TGTGCCAGCAGTTACTCGAGGCATTTGAACACTGAAGCTTTCTTT; CDR3 protein: CASSYSRHLNTEAFF
CDR3 length: 13; V gene: TRBV12-3/TRBV12-4; clone size: many; J gene: TRBJ1-2; D gene: TRBD1; CDR3 DNA: TGTGCCAGCACCGGACAGGGGGTCGATGGCTACACCTTC; CDR3 protein: CASTGQGVDGYTF
CDR3 length: 16; V gene: TRBV7-9; clone size: many; J gene: TRBJ2-5; D gene: .; CDR3 DNA: TGTGCCAGCAGCTTAGAGGGGGGGGGTCCGAGGGAGACCCAGTACTTC; CDR3 protein: CASSLEGGGPRETQYF
CDR3 length: 15; V gene: TRBV9; clone size: .; J gene: TRBJ1-6; D gene: TRBD1; CDR3 DNA: TGTGCCAGCAGCGCGGGGACAGCCTATAATTCACACCTCGACTTT; CDR3 protein: CASSAGTAYNSHLDF
CDR3 length: 14; V gene: TRBV6-1; clone size: many; J gene: TRBJ2-7; D gene: TRBD1; CDR3 DNA: TGTGCCAGCGCCTACGACAGGGGGCCTTACGAGCAGTACTTC; CDR3 protein: CASAYDRGPYEQYF
CDR3 length: 12; V gene: TRBV3-1; clone size: many; J gene: TRBJ1-2; D gene: .; CDR3 DNA: TGTGCCAGCAGCCCCTTGAGGGGCGACTACACCTTC; CDR3 protein: CASSPLRGDYTF
CDR3 length: 14; V gene: TRBV11-2; clone size: many; J gene: TRBJ1-1; D gene: .; CDR3 DNA: TGTGCCAGCAGCGGATTGGACGGTTCCTTTGAAGCTTTCTTT; CDR3 protein: CASSGLDGSFEAFF
CDR3 length: 14; V gene: TRBV29-1; clone size: many; J gene: TRBJ2-7; D gene: TRBD1; CDR3 DNA: TGCAGCGTTGTTCTTGGGACAGGGATCTACGAGCAGTACTTC; CDR3 protein: CSVVLGTGIYEQYF
CDR3 length: 15; V gene: TRBV13; clone size: many; J gene: TRBJ2-2; D gene: .; CDR3 DNA: TGTGCCAGCAGCTTAAGGCCTCTCACCACCGGGGAGCTGTTTTTT; CDR3 protein: CASSLRPLTTGELFF
CDR3 length: 15; V gene: TRBV6-1; clone size: many; J gene: TRBJ2-7; D gene: .; CDR3 DNA: TGTGCCAGCAGTGGAAGTCGAGGGGGGGTATACGAGCAGTACTTC; CDR3 protein: CASSGSRGGVYEQYF
CDR3 length: 15; V gene: TRBV5-1; clone size: few; J gene: TRBJ2-3; D gene: .; CDR3 DNA: TGCGCCAGCAGCTTGGCCGGGCGGCATTCAGATACGCAGTATTTT; CDR3 protein: CASSLAGRHSDTQYF
CDR3 length: 13; V gene: TRBV5-5; clone size: many; J gene: TRBJ1-2; D gene: .; CDR3 DNA: TGTGCCAGCACCCAAGGGATTGACTATGGCTACACCTTC; CDR3 protein: CASTQGIDYGYTF
CDR3 length: 15; V gene: TRBV9; clone size: .; J gene: TRBJ2-7; D gene: .; CDR3 DNA: TGTTCCAGCAGCGTAAACCCGGACAGTGTTGAGGAGCAGTACTTC; CDR3 protein: CSSSVNPDSVEEQYF
CDR3 length: 14; V gene: TRBV5-5; clone size: .; J gene: TRBJ2-7; D gene: .; CDR3 DNA: TGTGCCAGCAGCTTTAGGAGGTTGGACTACGAGCAGTACTTC; CDR3 protein: CASSFRRLDYEQYF
CDR3 length: 14; V gene: TRBV5-1; clone size: .; J gene: TRBJ1-3; D gene: .; CDR3 DNA: TGCGCCAGCTCCCAAGGGACATACGGAAACACCATATATTTT; CDR3 protein: CASSQGTYGNTIYF
CDR3 length: 15; V gene: TRBV6-5; clone size: many; J gene: TRBJ1-2; D gene: TRBD1; CDR3 DNA: TGTGCCAGCAGTTACGGAACAGGGGGGGGGTATGGCTACACCTTC; CDR3 protein: CASSYGTGGGYGYTF
CDR3 length: 15; V gene: TRBV12-3/TRBV12-4; clone size: .; J gene: TRBJ2-3; D gene: TRBD2; CDR3 DNA: TGTGTCAGCAGTCCCCGACTAGCTGGGACAGATACGCAGTATTTT; CDR3 protein: CVSSPRLAGTDTQYF
CDR3 length: 13; V gene: TRBV14; clone size: many; J gene: TRBJ2-5; D gene: .; CDR3 DNA: TGTGCCAGCAGCCAAGTTGGCCAAGAGACCCAGTACTTC; CDR3 protein: CASSQVGQETQYF
CDR3 length: 15; V gene: TRBV11-3; clone size: many; J gene: TRBJ2-7; D gene: TRBD1; CDR3 DNA: TGTGCCAGCAGCCCAGGGACAGGGGCGACCTACGAGCAGTACTTC; CDR3 protein: CASSPGTGATYEQYF
CDR3 length: 15; V gene: TRBV4-1; clone size: .; J gene: TRBJ2-7; D gene: TRBD1; CDR3 DNA: TGCGCCAGCAGCCAACCCCGGGACAGGGGCTACGAGCAGTACTTC; CDR3 protein: CASSQPRDRGYEQYF
CDR3 length: 14; V gene: TRBV19; clone size: many; J gene: TRBJ2-5; D gene: .; CDR3 DNA: TGTGCCAGTAAGGGGGGGCAGGTCCAAGAGACCCAGTACTTC; CDR3 protein: CASKGGQVQETQYF